A selection of T cell receptor beta chains follows, all from one sample in a study of CD8 T cells in ankylosing spondylitis. TCRdb used MiXCR to reprocess the 5' RACE reads, holding one entry per CDR3 protein. The table records some 350,000 distinct CDR3 sequences, roughly 15% of them present only once. The sequenced sample consisted of blood, either unsorted or a sorted T cell fraction (not recorded which). The receptors were sampled from a male donor with ankylosing spondylitis or in good health (not recorded which). Each CDR3 is given with its conserved first and last residue. Clone size, where shown, is once, few, many, or a class for clones that have expanded.

j_gene	v_gene	abundance	CDR3aa
TRBJ2-7	TRBV5-1	-	CASSSPAGYEQYF
TRBJ1-4	TRBV6-5	few	CASSYRPFNEKLFF
TRBJ2-2	TRBV21-1	few	CASSHRDRGTGELFF
TRBJ1-2	TRBV3-1	-	CASSPGTDSYGYTF
TRBJ2-6	TRBV4-1	-	CASSQGGAGGFYSGANVLTF
TRBJ2-2	TRBV3-1	many	CASSQGGGTGELFF
TRBJ2-2	TRBV7-9	-	CASSLIANTGELVF
TRBJ2-7	TRBV6-1	few	CASRGDVDNRDYEQYF
TRBJ2-7	TRBV27	many	CASRRIWDRGFYLMEYF
TRBJ2-1	TRBV6-6	-	CASMTTSGEQFF
TRBJ2-1	TRBV6-1	few	CASSEFGTSNNEQFF
TRBJ2-6	TRBV11-2	few	CASSLDRGYTGANVLTF
TRBJ1-2	TRBV5-5	-	CASSLVRESNYGYTF
TRBJ1-3	TRBV7-2	-	CASSLEGAAGNTIYF
TRBJ2-7	TRBV10-3	once	CAISESQGLPYEQYF
TRBJ2-1	TRBV7-6	-	CASSRWGGAYNEQFF
TRBJ1-3	TRBV7-9	-	CASGSGSASGNTIYF
TRBJ2-7	TRBV7-9	few	CASSFVSSYEQYF
TRBJ1-2	TRBV5-1	many	CASSLNLLNENGYTF
TRBJ1-1	TRBV5-6	few	CASSWGGRGMNTEAFF
TRBJ2-7	TRBV29-1	-	CSVAGPALYEQYF
TRBJ2-2	TRBV12-3/TRBV12-4	many	CASSKYPGQTGELFF
TRBJ1-6	TRBV5-4	-	CASRSGTGTSPLHF
TRBJ2-7	TRBV29-1	-	CSVFPGRQSSYEQYF
TRBJ2-3	TRBV7-8	-	CASSPNRLLGHF
TRBJ1-3	TRBV5-1	-	CASSSSGGNTIYF